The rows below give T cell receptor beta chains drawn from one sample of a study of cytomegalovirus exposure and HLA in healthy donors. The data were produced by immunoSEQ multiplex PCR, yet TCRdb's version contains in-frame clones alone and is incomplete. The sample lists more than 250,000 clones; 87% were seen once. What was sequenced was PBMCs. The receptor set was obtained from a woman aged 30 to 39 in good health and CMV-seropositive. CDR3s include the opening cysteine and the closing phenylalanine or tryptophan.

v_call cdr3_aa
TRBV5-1 CASSLLGETQYF
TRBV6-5 CASGRDRSNQPQHF
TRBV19 CASSIGLAGLREQYF
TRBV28 CASSLVPPQETQYF
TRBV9 CASSPGGAGGDTQYF
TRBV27 CASSLGQGAYEQYF
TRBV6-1 CASSEAEGRLGYEQYF
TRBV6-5 CASTPGRSYEQYF
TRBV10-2 CASSELGASLGANVLTF
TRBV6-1 CASSGDGANYGYTF
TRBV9 CASSRLELQETQYF
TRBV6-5 CASSYFWGHGELFF
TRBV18 CASSLQAGDPGKGYTF
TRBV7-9 CASSLRESFNEQFF
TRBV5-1 CASSLTGLQPQHF
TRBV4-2 CASSQDGREQYF
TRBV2 CASISTGGITEAFF
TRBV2 CARTGQGASGNTIYF
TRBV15 CATSRDTSGNTIYF
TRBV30 CAWMRGTNEKLFF
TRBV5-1 CASSLAGQPNEKLFF
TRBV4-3 CASSRESGVGKLFF
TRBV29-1 CSVVKLSATDTQYF
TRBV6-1 CASSRESSSYEQYF
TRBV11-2 CASSSDRGNEKLFF
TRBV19 CASSIGSYEQYF
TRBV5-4 CASSSRAISGANVLTF
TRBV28 CASKGQGARNSPLHF
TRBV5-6 CASSLGRQGNYEQYF
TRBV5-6 CASSPPAGGWHEQYF
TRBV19 CASSKGDQTYEQYF